This T cell receptor (beta chain) was identified during a study of T-cell reconstitution after alpha-beta-depleted transplantation in children. The library targeted TCRbeta and was prepared with unique molecular identifiers. Each CDR3 protein is one row after TCRdb ran MiXCR on the PCR reads. The sample contains roughly 300,000 distinct CDR3 sequences, 10% of which appear only once. V was clipped by 2 bases and J by 2 bases; unmatched bases: 2. Germline V gene data show CDR1 as SGDLS and CDR2 as YYNGEE. The CDR3 runs to 16 residues. Sequencing used PBMCs from the stem cell graft donor, obtained from the stem cell graft. The V and J genes are TRBV9 and TRBJ2-6, with 9 bases fitting TRBD1. The receptor was derived from a human donor who donated a stem cell graft to a child with acute lymphoblastic leukemia. The CDR3 nucleotides read TGTGCCAGCAGCGTCGGGACAGGGACTGGGGCCAACGTCCTGACTTTC. It encodes CASSVGTGTGANVLTF.